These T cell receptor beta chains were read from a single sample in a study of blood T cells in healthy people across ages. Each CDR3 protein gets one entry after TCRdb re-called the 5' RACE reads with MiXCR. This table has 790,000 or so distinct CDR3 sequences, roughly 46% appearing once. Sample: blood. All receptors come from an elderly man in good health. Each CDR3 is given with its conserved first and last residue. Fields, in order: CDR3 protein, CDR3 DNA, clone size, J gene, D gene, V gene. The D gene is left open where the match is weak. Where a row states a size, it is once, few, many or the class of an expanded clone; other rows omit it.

CDR3: CSASGQLAGVTDTQYF; DNA: TGCAGTGCTAGTGGCCAGCTAGCGGGAGTCACAGATACGCAGTATTTT; size: NA; J: TRBJ2-3; D: TRBD2; V: TRBV20-1
CDR3: CASSPTRANTGELFF; DNA: TGTGCCAGCAGCCCGACTAGGGCGAACACCGGGGAGCTGTTTTTT; size: NA; J: TRBJ2-2; D: NA; V: TRBV12-3/TRBV12-4
CDR3: CASSPDQGAQGYTF; DNA: TGTGCCAGCTCACCGGATCAGGGGGCTCAAGGCTACACCTTC; size: NA; J: TRBJ1-2; D: TRBD1; V: TRBV18
CDR3: CASSQIAGIYNEQFF; DNA: TGTGCCAGCAGCCAAATAGCGGGGATCTACAATGAGCAGTTCTTC; size: few; J: TRBJ2-1; D: TRBD2; V: TRBV3-1
CDR3: CSASAGGKYNEQYF; DNA: TGCAGTGCTAGTGCCGGCGGGAAGTACAATGAGCAGTACTTC; size: few; J: TRBJ2-7; D: NA; V: TRBV20-1
CDR3: CASSFRTGTKNIQYF; DNA: TGTGCCAGCAGCTTTCGTACAGGGACCAAAAACATTCAGTACTTC; size: NA; J: TRBJ2-4; D: NA; V: TRBV7-2
CDR3: CASSQVTRGEQFF; DNA: TGCGCCAGCAGCCAAGTAACTAGAGGTGAGCAGTTCTTC; size: NA; J: TRBJ2-1; D: NA; V: TRBV4-3
CDR3: CASSPRAGQGTKLFF; DNA: TGTGCCAGCAGCCCACGTGCGGGACAGGGGACAAAACTGTTTTTT; size: few; J: TRBJ1-4; D: TRBD1; V: TRBV7-9
CDR3: CASGEAGVDGQFF; DNA: TGTGCCAGCGGAGAAGCGGGAGTGGATGGGCAGTTCTTC; size: NA; J: TRBJ2-1; D: TRBD2; V: TRBV9
CDR3: CASVVFIGAYEQYF; DNA: TGTGCCAGCGTGGTCTTTATCGGTGCCTACGAGCAGTACTTC; size: NA; J: TRBJ2-7; D: NA; V: TRBV2
CDR3: CASSLDRLRTDTQYF; DNA: TGTGCCAGCAGCTTAGACAGGCTAAGGACAGATACGCAGTATTTT; size: many; J: TRBJ2-3; D: NA; V: TRBV7-2
CDR3: CASSLDFLGTNEKLFF; DNA: TGTGCCAGCAGCTTAGATTTCCTCGGGACTAATGAAAAACTGTTTTTT; size: NA; J: TRBJ1-4; D: NA; V: TRBV7-2
CDR3: CASSRTGADTQYF; DNA: TGTGCCAGCAGCCGGACAGGGGCAGATACGCAGTATTTT; size: few; J: TRBJ2-3; D: TRBD1; V: TRBV11-2
CDR3: CAGTPDRGYEQYF; DNA: TGCGCCGGCACACCGGACAGGGGCTACGAGCAGTACTTC; size: few; J: TRBJ2-7; D: TRBD1; V: TRBV6-5
CDR3: CASSSGTSGRALIDTQYF; DNA: TGTGCCAGCAGTTCCGGGACTAGCGGGAGGGCCCTCATAGATACGCAGTATTTT; size: NA; J: TRBJ2-3; D: TRBD2; V: TRBV12-3/TRBV12-4
CDR3: CASGLNGNSYEQYF; DNA: TGTGCTAGTGGTTTGAATGGCAACTCCTACGAGCAGTACTTC; size: NA; J: TRBJ2-7; D: NA; V: TRBV12-5
CDR3: CASSRTVFQANYGYTF; DNA: TGTGCCAGCAGTCGGACAGTCTTCCAGGCTAACTATGGCTACACCTTC; size: NA; J: TRBJ1-2; D: NA; V: TRBV12-3/TRBV12-4
CDR3: CASSYAGHSEKLFF; DNA: TGTGCCAGCAGTTACGCGGGGCACAGTGAAAAACTGTTTTTT; size: NA; J: TRBJ1-4; D: NA; V: TRBV6-5
CDR3: CSAPRPGTGSEQYF; DNA: TGCAGTGCTCCGAGGCCAGGGACAGGGTCCGAGCAGTACTTC; size: many; J: TRBJ2-7; D: TRBD1; V: TRBV20-1
CDR3: CSADTLIGGTSTDTQYF; DNA: TGCAGTGCCGACACCCTAATAGGCGGAACTAGCACAGATACGCAGTATTTT; size: NA; J: TRBJ2-3; D: NA; V: TRBV20-1
CDR3: CASSFNRWGGAQYF; DNA: TGTGCCAGCAGCTTCAATAGGTGGGGTGGAGCGCAGTATTTT; size: few; J: TRBJ2-3; D: NA; V: TRBV11-2
CDR3: CASKYLAQREGEQYF; DNA: TGTGCCAGCAAATACCTCGCACAGCGGGAGGGCGAGCAGTACTTC; size: NA; J: TRBJ2-7; D: TRBD2; V: TRBV12-3/TRBV12-4
CDR3: CASRRTGTGGVGNQPQHF; DNA: TGTGCCAGCAGACGGACCGGGACAGGGGGCGTCGGCAATCAGCCCCAGCATTTT; size: NA; J: TRBJ1-5; D: TRBD1; V: TRBV6-2/TRBV6-3
CDR3: CSASTGTGLPEAFF; DNA: TGCAGTGCTAGCACCGGGACAGGGCTCCCCGAAGCTTTCTTT; size: NA; J: TRBJ1-1; D: TRBD1; V: TRBV20-1
CDR3: CASRPQRAELGDEQFF; DNA: TGTGCCAGTAGGCCTCAGAGGGCAGAGCTTGGCGATGAGCAGTTCTTC; size: NA; J: TRBJ2-1; D: NA; V: TRBV19
CDR3: CSVSTSYEQYF; DNA: TGCAGCGTATCGACTAGTTATGAGCAGTACTTC; size: NA; J: TRBJ2-5; D: NA; V: TRBV29-1
CDR3: CAIATSTSGYNEQFF; DNA: TGTGCCATCGCAACATCGACTAGCGGGTACAATGAGCAGTTCTTC; size: few; J: TRBJ2-1; D: TRBD2; V: TRBV24-1
CDR3: CASSLGTVNLGEQYF; DNA: TGTGCCAGCAGCTTAGGGACAGTAAATTTGGGCGAGCAGTACTTC; size: NA; J: TRBJ2-7; D: NA; V: TRBV11-2
CDR3: CATSRNSYLTFF; DNA: TGTGCCACCAGCAGGAATTCCTACCTCACGTTCTTC; size: NA; J: TRBJ2-1; D: NA; V: TRBV15
CDR3: CASSPLGQTEGEQYF; DNA: TGTGCCAGCTCACCACTAGGCCAGACGGAAGGCGAGCAGTACTTC; size: NA; J: TRBJ2-7; D: NA; V: TRBV18
CDR3: CASGLVGGPSRSSYNEQFF; DNA: TGTGCCAGCGGTTTAGTCGGAGGGCCATCCAGGAGCTCCTACAATGAGCAGTTCTTC; size: NA; J: TRBJ2-1; D: NA; V: TRBV28
CDR3: CASSFGETNEKLFF; DNA: TGTGCCAGCAGCTTCGGGGAAACTAATGAAAAACTGTTTTTT; size: NA; J: TRBJ1-4; D: NA; V: TRBV11-3
CDR3: CASSMGGLAGYEQYF; DNA: TGTGCCAGCAGCATGGGAGGGCTAGCGGGGTACGAGCAGTACTTC; size: NA; J: TRBJ2-7; D: TRBD2; V: TRBV9